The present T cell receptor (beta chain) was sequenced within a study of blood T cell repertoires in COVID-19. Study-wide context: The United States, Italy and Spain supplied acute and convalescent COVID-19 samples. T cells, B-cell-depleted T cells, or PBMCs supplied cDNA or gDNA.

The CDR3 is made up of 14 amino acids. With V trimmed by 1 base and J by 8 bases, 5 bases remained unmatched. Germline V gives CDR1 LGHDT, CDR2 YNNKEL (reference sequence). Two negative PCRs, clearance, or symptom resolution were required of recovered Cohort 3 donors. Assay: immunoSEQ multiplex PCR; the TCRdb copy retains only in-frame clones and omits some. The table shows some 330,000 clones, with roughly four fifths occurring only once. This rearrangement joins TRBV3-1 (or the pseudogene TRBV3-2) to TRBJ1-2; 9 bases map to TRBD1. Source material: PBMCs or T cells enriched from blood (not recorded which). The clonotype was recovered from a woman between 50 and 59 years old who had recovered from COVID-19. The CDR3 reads CASSQGRQGVGYTF. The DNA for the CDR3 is TGTGCCAGCAGCCAAGGGCGACAGGGGGTCGGCTACACCTTC.